This is a list of T cell receptor beta chains from one sample in a study of spatial heterogeneity in lung cancer. A single record per CDR3 protein comes from TCRdb applying MiXCR to the 5' RACE reads. The sample holds several thousand distinct CDR3 sequences, about 3.9% seen once. Here the sequenced sample was normal lung tissue next to the tumor, taken at surgery. The receptors originated from a female donor with early-stage non-small cell lung cancer. Each CDR3 is given with its conserved first and last residue. A D gene is named only where the DNA matches it firmly. Clone size is not always given. Where it is, it says once, few, many or a class for expanded clones.

DNA	CDR3	size	V	J	D
TGTGCCAGCATCGTGGGACCGGCGAACACTGAAGCTTTCTTT	CASIVGPANTEAFF	many	TRBV6-2/TRBV6-3	TRBJ1-1	-
TGTGCCAGCAGCGAGGGGGACAGCTATTCACCCCTCCACTTT	CASSEGDSYSPLHF	many	TRBV9	TRBJ1-6	TRBD1
TGCAGCGTTGAAGGCGAAACTGGGGCCAACGTCCTGACTTTC	CSVEGETGANVLTF	many	TRBV29-1	TRBJ2-6	-
TGTGCCAGCAGTTTTGCCGGGGTTAATGAAAAACTGTTTTTT	CASSFAGVNEKLFF	medium-sized	TRBV27	TRBJ1-4	-
TGTGCCAGCAGTTTAGGGGTTGGGGGGTTAGAGACCCAGTACTTC	CASSLGVGGLETQYF	many	TRBV27	TRBJ2-5	-
TGTGCCAGCAGCTTGGTGGCAGGGGACACAGATACGCAGTATTTT	CASSLVAGDTDTQYF	many	TRBV7-2	TRBJ2-3	-
TGTGCCAGCAGTTCCCAACTTTTTGAAGCTTTCTTT	CASSSQLFEAFF	many	TRBV28	TRBJ1-1	-
TGTGCCAGCAGTTCAGGGGGAAACACTGAAGCTTTCTTT	CASSSGGNTEAFF	many	TRBV27	TRBJ1-1	TRBD1
TGTGCCAGCAGTTTAGTAAGATACGAGCAGTACTTC	CASSLVRYEQYF	medium-sized	TRBV28	TRBJ2-7	-
TGTGCCAGCAGCCCACTCGACAGATTTTTCGAAAAACTGTTTTTT	CASSPLDRFFEKLFF	many	TRBV27	TRBJ1-4	-
TGCAGTGCTAGATCCCCCGAACTAGCAGGGACCTACGAGCAGTACTTC	CSARSPELAGTYEQYF	medium-sized	TRBV20-1	TRBJ2-7	-
TGTGCCAGCAGCTCAGGGCAGGGTGGAGGAGATACGCAGTATTTT	CASSSGQGGGDTQYF	many	TRBV11-2	TRBJ2-3	-
TGTGCCAGCAGTTTAGGACAGGACTCTAATGAAAAACTGTTTTTT	CASSLGQDSNEKLFF	many	TRBV6-6	TRBJ1-4	TRBD1
TGCAGTGCTACCAATCCGATCGACCAGTTCTTC	CSATNPIDQFF	medium-sized	TRBV20-1	TRBJ2-1	-
TGTGCCAGCAGCGAACTAGCGGGTCCCTACAATGAGCAGTTCTTC	CASSELAGPYNEQFF	many	TRBV12-3/TRBV12-4	TRBJ2-1	TRBD2
TGTGCCAGCAGCTTAGCAGCGGGACAGAATGGAGATACGCAGTATTTT	CASSLAAGQNGDTQYF	many	TRBV11-2	TRBJ2-3	-
TGCGCCAGCACCAAGAGTGGGGAGCGCGGGTCCACTGAAGCTTTCTTT	CASTKSGERGSTEAFF	-	TRBV10-2	TRBJ1-1	-
TGTGCCAGCAGCTCTACCGGGATCCAAGAGACCCAGTACTTC	CASSSTGIQETQYF	many	TRBV11-2	TRBJ2-5	-
TGCAGTGCAACCGGGACAGGGAGTTCAGAGACCCAGTACTTC	CSATGTGSSETQYF	-	TRBV20-1	TRBJ2-5	TRBD1
TGTGCCAGCAGTCCCCTGGAGACAGATACGCAGTATTTT	CASSPLETDTQYF	many	TRBV27	TRBJ2-3	-
TGTGCCAGCAGCTTCAAACGGGGAGGGACCACCATGAACACTGAAGCTTTCTTT	CASSFKRGGTTMNTEAFF	many	TRBV7-2	TRBJ1-1	-
TGTGCCAGCAGTTCCGGGGGGGGGCACTCCTACAATGAGCAGTTCTTC	CASSSGGGHSYNEQFF	medium-sized	TRBV6-5	TRBJ2-1	TRBD2
TGTGCCAGCAGTCTCTGGACCTACGAGCAGTACTTC	CASSLWTYEQYF	many	TRBV12-3/TRBV12-4	TRBJ2-7	-
TGTGCCAGCAGCTTGAATTCGGGGGGCGCATTATCGGAGCAGTACTTC	CASSLNSGGALSEQYF	many	TRBV7-9	TRBJ2-7	-
TGCGCCAGCAGCTTGGACGCTGAAGCTTTCTTT	CASSLDAEAFF	many	TRBV5-1	TRBJ1-1	-
TGTGCCAGCAGCGTAGAGGATCGGGGTGGCGGGGAGCTGTTTTTT	CASSVEDRGGGELFF	-	TRBV9	TRBJ2-2	-
TGTGCCAGCAGCCCGAACAGGGGACGGGAGACCCAGTACTTC	CASSPNRGRETQYF	many	TRBV7-2	TRBJ2-5	TRBD1
TGCGCCAGCAGCCAAGGCCCGGGGACTACCTTGGACGAGCAGTACTTC	CASSQGPGTTLDEQYF	many	TRBV4-1	TRBJ2-7	TRBD2
TGCAGTGCCCCCGGGACAGGGGAAGGAAACACCATATATTTT	CSAPGTGEGNTIYF	many	TRBV20-1	TRBJ1-3	TRBD1
TGCGCCACCCCCTTTGAAAAGGGCAATCAGCCCCAGCATTTT	CATPFEKGNQPQHF	many	TRBV5-1	TRBJ1-5	-
TGTGCCAGCAGCCCAATCGAGGGGGGCGAGCAGTACTTC	CASSPIEGGEQYF	many	TRBV7-6	TRBJ2-7	-
TGTGCCAGCAGCTTATCGTCCGCGGGGGGGCGAAATACGCAGTATTTT	CASSLSSAGGRNTQYF	many	TRBV6-5	TRBJ2-3	TRBD2
TGCAGTGCTACATTTGGTAGCGGCTACAATGAGCAGTTCTTC	CSATFGSGYNEQFF	medium-sized	TRBV20-1	TRBJ2-1	-